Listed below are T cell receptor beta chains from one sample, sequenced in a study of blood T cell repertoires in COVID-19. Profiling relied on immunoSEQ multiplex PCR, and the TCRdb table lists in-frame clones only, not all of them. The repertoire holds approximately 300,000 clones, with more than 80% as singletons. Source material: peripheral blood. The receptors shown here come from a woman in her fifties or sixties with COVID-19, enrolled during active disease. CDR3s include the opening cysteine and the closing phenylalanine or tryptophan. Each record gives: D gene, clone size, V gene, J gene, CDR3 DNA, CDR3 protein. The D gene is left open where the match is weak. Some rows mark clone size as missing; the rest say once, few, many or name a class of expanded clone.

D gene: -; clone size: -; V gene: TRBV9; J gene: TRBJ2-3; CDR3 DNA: TGTGCCAGCAGCGTAAGCATAACTAGCACAGATACGCAGTATTTT; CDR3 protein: CASSVSITSTDTQYF
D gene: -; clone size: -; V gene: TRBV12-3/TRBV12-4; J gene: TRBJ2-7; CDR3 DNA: TGTGCCAGTGGACAGCGAGTTTACGAGCAGTACTTC; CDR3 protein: CASGQRVYEQYF
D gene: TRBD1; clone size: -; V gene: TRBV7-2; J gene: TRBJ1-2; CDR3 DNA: TGTGCCAGCAGCTTACTGAGAGGGGGCTTGTCAGGCTACACCTTC; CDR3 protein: CASSLLRGGLSGYTF
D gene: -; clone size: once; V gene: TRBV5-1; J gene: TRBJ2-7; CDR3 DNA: TGCGCCAGCAGCCAGGACTATAACGAGCAGTACTTC; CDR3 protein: CASSQDYNEQYF
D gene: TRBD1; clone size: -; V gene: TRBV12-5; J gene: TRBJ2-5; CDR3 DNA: TGTGCTAGTGGTTTGGCCACAGGGGGCTGGGAGACCCAGTACTTC; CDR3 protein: CASGLATGGWETQYF
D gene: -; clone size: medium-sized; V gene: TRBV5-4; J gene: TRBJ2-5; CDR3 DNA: TGTGCCAGCAGCCCGCCCCCGGGTACACAAGAGACCCAGTACTTC; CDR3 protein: CASSPPPGTQETQYF
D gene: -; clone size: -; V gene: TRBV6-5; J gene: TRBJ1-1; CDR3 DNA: TGTGCCAGCAGTTACCATAACGGGGGAACTGAAGCTTTCTTT; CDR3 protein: CASSYHNGGTEAFF
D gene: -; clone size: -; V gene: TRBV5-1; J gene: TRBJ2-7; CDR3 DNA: TGCGCCAGCAGCTTGGTCGGGGAATCCTACGAGCAGTACTTC; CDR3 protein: CASSLVGESYEQYF
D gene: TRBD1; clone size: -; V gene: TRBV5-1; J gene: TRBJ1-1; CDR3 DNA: TGCGCCAGCAGCCCGGAAACAGGGGTGAACACTGAAGCTTTCTTT; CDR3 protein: CASSPETGVNTEAFF
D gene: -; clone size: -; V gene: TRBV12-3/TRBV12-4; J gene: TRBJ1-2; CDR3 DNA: TGTGCCAGCAGCATCGGTGCGGGCTACACCTTC; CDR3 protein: CASSIGAGYTF
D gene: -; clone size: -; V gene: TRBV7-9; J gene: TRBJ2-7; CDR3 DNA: TGTGCCAGCAGCTTAGTCGGACAGGAGGGATACGAGCAGTACTTC; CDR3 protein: CASSLVGQEGYEQYF
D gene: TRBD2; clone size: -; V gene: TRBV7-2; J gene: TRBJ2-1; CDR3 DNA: TGTGCCAGCAGCACGGGACTAGCGGGCTCCTACAATGAGCAGTTCTTC; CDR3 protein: CASSTGLAGSYNEQFF
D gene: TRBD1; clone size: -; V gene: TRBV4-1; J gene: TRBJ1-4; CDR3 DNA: TGCGCCAGCAGCGCCGCGGGGACAGGGAGTGAAAAACTGTTTTTT; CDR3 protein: CASSAAGTGSEKLFF
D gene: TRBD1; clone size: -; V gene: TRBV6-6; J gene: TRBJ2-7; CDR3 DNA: TGTGCCAGCAGAACTGGGACAGGGAACTACGAGCAGTACTTC; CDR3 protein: CASRTGTGNYEQYF
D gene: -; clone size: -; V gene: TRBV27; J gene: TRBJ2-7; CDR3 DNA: TGTGCCAGCAGTCGACACCACTCCTACGAGCAGTACTTC; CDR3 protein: CASSRHHSYEQYF
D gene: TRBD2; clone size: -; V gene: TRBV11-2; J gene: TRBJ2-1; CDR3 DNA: TGTGCCAGCAGCTTACGGACTAGCGGGAGATACGATGAGCAGTTCTTC; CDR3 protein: CASSLRTSGRYDEQFF
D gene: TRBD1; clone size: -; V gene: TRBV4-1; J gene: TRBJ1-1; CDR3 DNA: TGCGCCAGCAGCCAAGATGGAGGGTTAACAGGGGGGCCCAACACTGAAGCTTTCTTT; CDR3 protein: CASSQDGGLTGGPNTEAFF
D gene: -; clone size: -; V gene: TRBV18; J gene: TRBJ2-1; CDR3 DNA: TGTGCCAGCTCACCCCCCCCGGGTTACAATGAGCAGTTCTTC; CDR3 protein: CASSPPPGYNEQFF
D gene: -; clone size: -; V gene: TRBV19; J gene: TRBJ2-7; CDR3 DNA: TGTGCCAGTAGTATAGGGGGTCGGGGCTACGAGCAGTACTTC; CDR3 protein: CASSIGGRGYEQYF
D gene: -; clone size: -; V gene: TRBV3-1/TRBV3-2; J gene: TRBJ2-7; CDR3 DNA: TGTGCCAGCACTGGGGGGGCCCCTTACGAGCAGTACTTC; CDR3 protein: CASTGGAPYEQYF
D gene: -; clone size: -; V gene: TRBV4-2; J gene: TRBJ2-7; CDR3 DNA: TGTGCCAGCAGCCAAGTATTCAGGGTTGACGAGCAGTACTTC; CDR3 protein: CASSQVFRVDEQYF
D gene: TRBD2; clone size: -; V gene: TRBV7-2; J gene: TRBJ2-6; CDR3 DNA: TGTGCCAGCAGCTTAGGTCGACTAGCGGGGGGGGCCAACGTCCTGACTTTC; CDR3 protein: CASSLGRLAGGANVLTF
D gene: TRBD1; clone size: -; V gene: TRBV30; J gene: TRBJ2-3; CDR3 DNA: TGTGCCTGGAGCCCTGGGACAGGGTGGACAGATACGCAGTATTTT; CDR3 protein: CAWSPGTGWTDTQYF
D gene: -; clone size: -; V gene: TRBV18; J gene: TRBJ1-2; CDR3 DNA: TGTGCCAGCTCACCGGCTCAGGGATCCTATGGCTACACCTTC; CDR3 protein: CASSPAQGSYGYTF
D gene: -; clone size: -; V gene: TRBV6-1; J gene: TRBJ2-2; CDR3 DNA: TGTGCCAGCAGTGAAGTAGTCACCGGGGAGCTGTTTTTT; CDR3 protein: CASSEVVTGELFF
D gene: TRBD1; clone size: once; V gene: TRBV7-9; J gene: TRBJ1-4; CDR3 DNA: TGTGCCAGCAGCCCCCAATACCACAGGGGGGCAACTAATGAAAAACTGTTTTTT; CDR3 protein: CASSPQYHRGATNEKLFF
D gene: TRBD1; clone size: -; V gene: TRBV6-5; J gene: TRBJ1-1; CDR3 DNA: TGTGCCAGCAGTTACTCAAACAGGGGGAACACTGAAGCTTTCTTT; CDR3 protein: CASSYSNRGNTEAFF
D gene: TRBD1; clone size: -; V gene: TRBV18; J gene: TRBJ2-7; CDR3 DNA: TGTGCCAGCTCACCACCGGCGGGACAGGGGCCCCACGAGCAGTACTTC; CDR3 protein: CASSPPAGQGPHEQYF
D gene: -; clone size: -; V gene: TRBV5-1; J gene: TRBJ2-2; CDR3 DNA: TGCGCCAGCAGCCTCCAGGGTGCCACCGGGGAGCTGTTTTTT; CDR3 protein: CASSLQGATGELFF